Included here is one T cell receptor beta chain sequence, with context. These data are taken from a study of blood T cell repertoires in COVID-19. Overall study: Acute and convalescent COVID-19 specimens originated in the United States, Italy and Spain. From T cells, B-cell-depleted T cells, or PBMCs came the material, which was cDNA or gDNA.

This CDR3 is built from 15 residues. Trimming took off 2 bases at V and 7 bases at J, with 15 bases between the two ends. Germline assignment: CDR1 MDHEN and CDR2 SYDVKM. Original handling: The authors estimated nucleated cell counts from reference gene primer amplification. Sequencing used immunoSEQ multiplex PCR; TCRdb keeps in-frame clones, though not all of them. D and trimming were read from the DNA, whereas the V and J calls and clone size are those reported in that table. Of 95,000 to 110,000 clones in the sample, more than 80% are singletons; the top ten hold approximately 5%. The V gene is TRBV28, the J gene TRBJ1-5; a weak D match, TRBD1 (5 bases). This receptor was taken from a middle-aged man with active or convalescent COVID-19. Sequenced sample: peripheral blood. As DNA, the CDR3 is TGTGCCAGCAGTTTAGGCGAAGGGGCTAGGCAGCCCCAGCATTTT. Translation: CASSLGEGARQPQHF.